This T cell receptor (beta chain) stems from a study of T cell clones after liver transplantation. Turning to the study itself: A pre-transplant mixed lymphocyte reaction with TCRbeta sequencing defined graft-donor-reactive clones followed in post-transplant blood. Without induction therapy, subjects received standard immunosuppression until 12-24 months post-transplant.

Generated by immunoSEQ multiplex PCR, the TCRdb table keeps only in-frame clones and is missing some. The sample consists of 45,000 to 55,000 clones, 84% of them appearing once. Per the germline V gene, CDR1 is SQVTM and CDR2 is ANQGSEA. After removal of 5 bases from V and 1 base from J, the junction contained 1 base not matched to a gene. This CDR3 spans 15 amino acids. Specimen: CD4+ T cells from blood, collected before liver transplant. The clonotype comes from a human donor who received a liver transplant. J is TRBJ2-2 and V is TRBV29-1; 13 bases line up with TRBD2. The CDR3 nucleotides are TGCAGCGTTAGACTAGCGGGGGGGAACACCGGGGAGCTGTTTTTT. The encoded protein is CSVRLAGGNTGELFF.